The 12 T cell receptor beta chains in this list originate from one sample, sequenced in a study of siplizumab effects on memory and regulatory T cells. Sequencing used immunoSEQ multiplex PCR; TCRdb keeps in-frame clones, though not all of them. This sample carries roughly 100,000 clones, 80% to 95% of them seen once, and the ten largest clones take roughly 1%. Sample: CD4+ T cells sorted from blood. The receptors originated from a human donor in good health.

This sequence joins TRBV5-1 and TRBJ1-1, with D unresolved. The germline V gene has CDR1 SGHRS and CDR2 YFSETQ. CDR3 length: 12 residues. V lost 4 bases and J lost 4, with 8 bases in between. The CDR3 loop is CASSGSGTEAFF. The CDR3 nucleotides are TGCGCCAGCAGCGGATCGGGCACTGAAGCTTTCTTT.

V and J are TRBV11-2 and TRBJ2-1; TRBD1 matches at 7 bases. Germline V lookup: CDR1 SGHAT, CDR2 FQNNGV. The CDR3 runs 16 residues. V shed 7 bases, J shed 6 bases, and the junction held 15 bases outside the gene matches. The CDR3 sequence is CASTSYKDRMGNEQFF. The CDR3 DNA reads TGTGCCAGCACCTCTTACAAGGACAGGATGGGCAATGAGCAGTTCTTC.

The genes are TRBV5-1 and TRBJ2-6; 7 bases are a match to TRBD1. Germline CDR1 reads SGHRS; CDR2 reads YFSETQ. The CDR3 extends over 19 amino acids. V shed 2 bases, J shed 0 bases, and the junction held 11 bases outside the gene matches. The CDR3 sequence: CASSFSDRPTFSGANVLTF. CDR3 coding DNA: TGCGCCAGCAGCTTTTCGGACAGGCCCACTTTCTCTGGGGCCAACGTCCTGACTTTC.

The rearrangement uses TRBV29-1 and TRBJ2-7; D unclear. The CDR3 length is 13 residues. Germline CDR1 SQVTM, CDR2 ANQGSEA. Trimming shortened V by 3 bases and J by 5 bases, and 14 bases separated the two germline ends. The CDR3 DNA is TGCAGCGTTGAGATTACTGCTTCCCACGAGCAGTACTTC. It is translated as CSVEITASHEQYF.

The V call is TRBV6-6, the J call TRBJ2-1; TRBD2 aligns across 8 bases. The CDR3 contains 16 residues. Trimming took 7 bases from V and 6 from J; bases not matched to a gene: 14. CDR1 is MNHNY, CDR2 SVGAGI, per germline (reference sequence). The CDR3 reads CASTDLGGLGSNEQFF. CDR3 DNA sequence: TGTGCCAGCACCGACCTGGGGGGACTAGGCAGCAATGAGCAGTTCTTC.

The chain recombines TRBV19 with TRBJ2-7; TRBD1 matches 7 bases. V trimming: 3 bases; J trimming: 2 bases; junction bases outside the gene matches: 4. Germline V CDR1 and CDR2: LNHDA, SQIVND (reference sequence). The CDR3 contains 14 residues. CDR3 sequence: CASSILGQTYEQYF. The DNA of the CDR3 is TGTGCCAGTAGTATTTTGGGACAGACCTACGAGCAGTACTTC.

The J gene is TRBJ2-3, the V gene TRBV6-1; D is ambiguous. Looked up from germline, CDR1 is MNHNS and CDR2 is SASEGT. The CDR3 is made up of 13 amino acids. V was shortened by 0 bases and J by 6 bases, with 7 bases between the two germline ends. The CDR3 loop reads CASSEARGDTQYF. CDR3 DNA sequence: TGTGCCAGCAGTGAAGCACGTGGGGATACGCAGTATTTT.

This rearrangement joins TRBV28 to TRBJ1-5, with no clear D. The CDR3 is made up of 13 amino acids. Trimming took 6 bases from V and 9 from J, leaving 15 bases between them. Germline values: CDR1 MDHEN, CDR2 SYDVKM. DNA for the CDR3: TGTGCCAGCAGCCCTCTACTGAGCCGGCCCCAGCATTTT. As protein: CASSPLLSRPQHF.

The chain couples TRBV6-1 to TRBJ1-1; D not certain. Germline V gene data show CDR1 as MNHNS and CDR2 as SASEGT. Trimming took 7 bases from V and 1 from J, leaving 13 bases between them. The CDR3 spans 14 residues. CDR3 DNA sequence: TGTGCCAGCATTGGGGTGACGGCGAACACTGAAGCTTTCTTT. Translation gives CASIGVTANTEAFF.

This chain links TRBV28 with TRBJ2-4, with 9 bases identical to TRBD2. This CDR3 is built from 16 residues. CDR1 is MDHEN, CDR2 SYDVKM, per germline. V shed 4 bases, J shed 1 base, and the junction held 5 bases outside the gene matches. The CDR3 protein is CASSSIAGAAKNIQYF. In DNA, the CDR3 is TGTGCCAGCAGTTCCATAGCGGGAGCGGCCAAAAACATTCAGTACTTC.

This rearrangement joins TRBV10-3 to TRBJ1-1; D gene uncertain. The CDR3 contains 13 residues. Germline V gene data show CDR1 as ENHRY and CDR2 as SYGVKD. V was pared by 6 bases and J by 3 bases, with 11 bases between. The CDR3 loop reads CAIRSQADTEAFF. CDR3 nucleotides: TGTGCCATCAGATCTCAGGCAGACACTGAAGCTTTCTTT.

The CDR3: CASSSSGSFGETQYF. The CDR3 DNA is TGCGCCAGCAGCTCTAGCGGGAGTTTCGGAGAGACCCAGTACTTC. The rearrangement joins TRBV5-1 to TRBJ2-5, with 10 bases that match TRBD2. CDR1 is SGHRS, CDR2 YFSETQ, per germline. J lost 4 bases, V lost 3 bases, and 6 bases had no gene match. The CDR3 has 15 residues.